A selection of T cell receptor beta chains follows, all from one sample in a study of T cells in Graves' hyperthyroidism and ophthalmopathy. TCRdb re-called the multiplex PCR reads with MiXCR, one entry per CDR3 protein. The sample holds 700,000 or so distinct CDR3 sequences, more than 14% seen once. Sequenced input: blood. The receptors derive from a woman aged 45-65 years with Graves' ophthalmopathy. Each CDR3 is given with its conserved first and last residue. The D gene is left open where the match is weak. Clone size is not always given. Where it is, it says once, few, many or a class for expanded clones.

CDR3aa: CASSEWDREGNQPQHF
CDR3nt: TGTGCCAGCAGTGAATGGGACAGGGAGGGCAATCAGCCCCAGCATTTT
v_gene: TRBV6-1
abundance: many
d_gene: TRBD1
j_gene: TRBJ1-5

CDR3aa: CSVEGVGDTQYF
CDR3nt: TGCAGCGTTGAGGGTGTCGGAGATACGCAGTATTTT
v_gene: TRBV29-1
abundance: few
d_gene: -
j_gene: TRBJ2-3

CDR3aa: CASSLRDSNQPQHF
CDR3nt: TGTGCCAGCAGTTTACGAGACAGCAATCAGCCCCAGCATTTT
v_gene: TRBV28
abundance: many
d_gene: -
j_gene: TRBJ1-5

CDR3aa: CASSYFYSPLSDEQFF
CDR3nt: TGTGCCAGCAGTTATTTTTATTCCCCCCTTTCCGATGAGCAGTTCTTC
v_gene: TRBV6-1
abundance: -
d_gene: -
j_gene: TRBJ2-1

CDR3aa: CAWTGAGRVNEQFF
CDR3nt: TGTGCCTGGACAGGGGCCGGCCGGGTTAATGAGCAGTTCTTC
v_gene: TRBV30
abundance: many
d_gene: -
j_gene: TRBJ2-1

CDR3aa: CASSETGDSNQPQHF
CDR3nt: TGTGCCAGCAGCGAGACAGGGGATAGCAATCAGCCCCAGCATTTT
v_gene: TRBV9
abundance: -
d_gene: TRBD1
j_gene: TRBJ1-5

CDR3aa: CASSHGTVASGANVLTF
CDR3nt: TGCGCCAGCAGCCACGGGACGGTAGCCTCTGGGGCCAACGTCCTGACTTTC
v_gene: TRBV5-1
abundance: -
d_gene: -
j_gene: TRBJ2-6

CDR3aa: CASSLNTKGGANYGYTF
CDR3nt: TGTGCCAGCAGTCTAAATACGAAGGGGGGAGCTAACTATGGCTACACCTTC
v_gene: TRBV27
abundance: -
d_gene: -
j_gene: TRBJ1-2

CDR3aa: CASSLLLTEAFF
CDR3nt: TGTGCCAGCAGCTTGTTGCTCACTGAAGCTTTCTTT
v_gene: TRBV5-5
abundance: -
d_gene: -
j_gene: TRBJ1-1

CDR3aa: CASSPLRLAGSIYNEQFF
CDR3nt: TGTGCCAGCAGTCCGTTACGACTAGCGGGAAGTATCTACAATGAGCAGTTCTTC
v_gene: TRBV27
abundance: few
d_gene: TRBD2
j_gene: TRBJ2-1

CDR3aa: CASSQDYSIQYF
CDR3nt: TGTGCCAGCAGCCAGGACTACTCCATTCAGTACTTC
v_gene: TRBV14
abundance: many
d_gene: -
j_gene: TRBJ2-4

CDR3aa: CASRSGTGVFGEQYF
CDR3nt: TGTGCCAGCAGGTCCGGGACAGGAGTGTTTGGCGAGCAGTACTTC
v_gene: TRBV5-4
abundance: few
d_gene: TRBD1
j_gene: TRBJ2-7

CDR3aa: CASSYHDRVAFF
CDR3nt: TGTGCCAGCAGTTACCACGACAGGGTTGCTTTCTTT
v_gene: TRBV6-5
abundance: many
d_gene: TRBD1
j_gene: TRBJ1-1

CDR3aa: CASSPRTGIYNEQFF
CDR3nt: TGCGCCAGCAGCCCACGGACAGGGATCTACAATGAGCAGTTCTTC
v_gene: TRBV5-1
abundance: -
d_gene: TRBD1
j_gene: TRBJ2-1

CDR3aa: CASSLNMNTGELFF
CDR3nt: TGTGCCAGCAGCCTGAATATGAACACCGGGGAGCTGTTTTTT
v_gene: TRBV11-1
abundance: many
d_gene: -
j_gene: TRBJ2-2

CDR3aa: CASAASGSYEQYF
CDR3nt: TGTGCCAGCGCGGCTAGCGGCTCCTACGAGCAGTACTTC
v_gene: TRBV28
abundance: many
d_gene: TRBD2
j_gene: TRBJ2-7

CDR3aa: CASSASGKMDQPQHF
CDR3nt: TGTGCCAGCAGCGCGTCAGGGAAAATGGATCAGCCCCAGCATTTT
v_gene: TRBV7-6
abundance: -
d_gene: -
j_gene: TRBJ1-5

CDR3aa: CASSPDGLGREPQHF
CDR3nt: TGTGCCAGCTCACCCGACGGACTCGGTAGGGAGCCCCAGCATTTT
v_gene: TRBV18
abundance: many
d_gene: -
j_gene: TRBJ1-5

CDR3aa: CASSLILNPLYNEQFF
CDR3nt: TGTGCCAGCAGTTTAATCCTAAACCCTCTCTACAATGAGCAGTTCTTC
v_gene: TRBV27
abundance: few
d_gene: -
j_gene: TRBJ2-1

CDR3aa: CATSDTGTGGNEQFF
CDR3nt: TGTGCCACCAGTGACACCGGGACAGGGGGGAATGAGCAGTTCTTC
v_gene: TRBV24-1
abundance: -
d_gene: TRBD1
j_gene: TRBJ2-1

CDR3aa: CASSSSPGLATESTDTQYF
CDR3nt: TGTGCCAGCAGTTCTTCTCCGGGACTAGCGACAGAAAGCACAGATACGCAGTATTTT
v_gene: TRBV12-3/TRBV12-4
abundance: many
d_gene: TRBD2
j_gene: TRBJ2-3

CDR3aa: CASNRDRDTEAFF
CDR3nt: TGCGCCAGCAACAGGGACAGGGACACTGAAGCTTTCTTT
v_gene: TRBV5-1
abundance: -
d_gene: TRBD1
j_gene: TRBJ1-1

CDR3aa: CASSKGASGSPDTQYF
CDR3nt: TGTGCCAGCAGTAAAGGAGCTAGCGGGAGCCCAGATACGCAGTATTTT
v_gene: TRBV7-2
abundance: few
d_gene: TRBD2
j_gene: TRBJ2-3

CDR3aa: CASMQGPTYEQYF
CDR3nt: TGTGCCAGCATGCAGGGACCCACCTACGAGCAGTACTTC
v_gene: TRBV19
abundance: -
d_gene: -
j_gene: TRBJ2-7

CDR3aa: CASSQTPGQVETQYF
CDR3nt: TGTGCCAGCAGCCAAACGCCGGGACAAGTAGAGACCCAGTACTTC
v_gene: TRBV3-1
abundance: many
d_gene: -
j_gene: TRBJ2-5

CDR3aa: CSARVPRQGEIREQYF
CDR3nt: TGCAGTGCTAGAGTTCCCCGACAGGGGGAAATACGCGAGCAGTACTTC
v_gene: TRBV20-1
abundance: many
d_gene: TRBD1
j_gene: TRBJ2-7

CDR3aa: CAWSRHGGPSYEQYF
CDR3nt: TGTGCCTGGAGTAGACATGGCGGTCCCTCCTACGAGCAGTACTTC
v_gene: TRBV30
abundance: many
d_gene: -
j_gene: TRBJ2-7

CDR3aa: CASQSARINGQYF
CDR3nt: TGTGCCAGCCAATCGGCGCGAATCAACGGGCAGTACTTC
v_gene: TRBV6-1
abundance: -
d_gene: -
j_gene: TRBJ2-7

CDR3aa: CASSGRHTLSYEQYF
CDR3nt: TGTGCCAGCAGCGGGCGACACACCCTCTCCTACGAGCAGTACTTC
v_gene: TRBV3-1
abundance: many
d_gene: -
j_gene: TRBJ2-7

CDR3aa: CASSLDGLGLIETQYF
CDR3nt: TGTGCCAGCAGCTTAGATGGTCTGGGTCTTATAGAGACCCAGTACTTC
v_gene: TRBV11-2
abundance: many
d_gene: -
j_gene: TRBJ2-5

CDR3aa: CASTRGGAVTGELFF
CDR3nt: TGTGCCAGCACACGGGGGGGAGCGGTCACCGGGGAGCTGTTTTTT
v_gene: TRBV6-2/TRBV6-3
abundance: -
d_gene: TRBD2
j_gene: TRBJ2-2

CDR3aa: CASNTLASRGDTQYF
CDR3nt: TGTGCCAGTAATACACTAGCGTCAAGGGGAGATACGCAGTATTTT
v_gene: TRBV19
abundance: -
d_gene: TRBD2
j_gene: TRBJ2-3

CDR3aa: CASSLQGGKRNSPLHF
CDR3nt: TGTGCCAGCAGCCTACAGGGGGGAAAAAGGAATTCACCCCTCCACTTT
v_gene: TRBV3-1
abundance: -
d_gene: TRBD1
j_gene: TRBJ1-6

CDR3aa: CASSRMPGANTGELFF
CDR3nt: TGCGCCAGCAGCCGCATGCCGGGAGCGAACACCGGGGAGCTGTTTTTT
v_gene: TRBV5-1
abundance: -
d_gene: -
j_gene: TRBJ2-2

CDR3aa: CSAVLGVGSYEQYF
CDR3nt: TGCAGTGCGGTCCTCGGAGTGGGTAGCTACGAGCAGTACTTC
v_gene: TRBV20-1
abundance: many
d_gene: -
j_gene: TRBJ2-7

CDR3aa: CASSQTLQTGVVSPLHF
CDR3nt: TGCGCCAGCAGCCAAACCCTGCAGACAGGGGTTGTTTCACCCCTCCACTTT
v_gene: TRBV11-3
abundance: -
d_gene: TRBD1
j_gene: TRBJ1-6

CDR3aa: CSAWTGTGGAGYNEQFF
CDR3nt: TGCAGTGCGTGGACCGGGACAGGGGGCGCCGGGTACAATGAGCAGTTCTTC
v_gene: TRBV20-1
abundance: many
d_gene: TRBD1
j_gene: TRBJ2-1

CDR3aa: CASSSTIAGPYNEQFF
CDR3nt: TGTGCCAGCAGTTCGACTATAGCGGGCCCTTACAATGAGCAGTTCTTC
v_gene: TRBV6-2/TRBV6-3
abundance: many
d_gene: TRBD2
j_gene: TRBJ2-1

CDR3aa: CASSFRYEQYF
CDR3nt: TGTGCCAGCAGCTTCAGGTACGAGCAGTACTTC
v_gene: TRBV3-1
abundance: many
d_gene: -
j_gene: TRBJ2-7

CDR3aa: CASSFDGRHTF
CDR3nt: TGTGCCAGCAGTTTCGACGGGCGGCACACCTTC
v_gene: TRBV6-2/TRBV6-3
abundance: few
d_gene: -
j_gene: TRBJ1-2

CDR3aa: CASSPRETDTQYF
CDR3nt: TGTGCCAGCTCACCACGAGAAACAGATACGCAGTATTTT
v_gene: TRBV18
abundance: many
d_gene: -
j_gene: TRBJ2-3

CDR3aa: CASSQELAGVSYNEQFF
CDR3nt: TGCGCCAGCAGCCAGGAATTAGCGGGGGTCTCCTACAATGAGCAGTTCTTC
v_gene: TRBV4-3
abundance: many
d_gene: TRBD2
j_gene: TRBJ2-1

CDR3aa: CSARGLGLAAYNEQFF
CDR3nt: TGCAGTGCTAGAGGCCTGGGACTAGCGGCCTACAATGAGCAGTTCTTC
v_gene: TRBV20-1
abundance: -
d_gene: TRBD2
j_gene: TRBJ2-1

CDR3aa: CATDSGGINQPQHF
CDR3nt: TGTGCCACCGATTCGGGAGGGATCAATCAGCCCCAGCATTTT
v_gene: TRBV28
abundance: few
d_gene: -
j_gene: TRBJ1-5

CDR3aa: CAISYSPTSGVYNEQFF
CDR3nt: TGTGCCATCAGTTACTCACCCACTAGCGGGGTGTACAATGAGCAGTTCTTC
v_gene: TRBV10-3
abundance: -
d_gene: TRBD2
j_gene: TRBJ2-1

CDR3aa: CASRPGLGHQPTYEQYF
CDR3nt: TGTGCCAGCCGGCCGGGGCTAGGACACCAGCCAACCTACGAGCAGTACTTC
v_gene: TRBV27
abundance: -
d_gene: -
j_gene: TRBJ2-7

CDR3aa: CASSQQGANEQFF
CDR3nt: TGTGCCAGCAGCCAACAGGGGGCCAATGAGCAGTTCTTC
v_gene: TRBV7-3
abundance: few
d_gene: TRBD1
j_gene: TRBJ2-1

CDR3aa: CAAPPWTSGPTDTQYF
CDR3nt: TGTGCCGCCCCGCCGTGGACTAGCGGACCCACAGATACGCAGTATTTT
v_gene: TRBV6-2/TRBV6-3
abundance: few
d_gene: TRBD2
j_gene: TRBJ2-3

CDR3aa: CASSLLRFSYEQYF
CDR3nt: TGCGCCAGCAGCCTACTGAGATTCTCCTACGAGCAGTACTTC
v_gene: TRBV4-3
abundance: few
d_gene: -
j_gene: TRBJ2-7

CDR3aa: CASTRSGDSPLHF
CDR3nt: TGTGCCTCCACCCGGTCAGGGGATTCACCCCTCCACTTT
v_gene: TRBV10-3
abundance: -
d_gene: -
j_gene: TRBJ1-6

CDR3aa: CASSEVVSFNEKLFF
CDR3nt: TGTGCCAGCAGTGAAGTAGTCAGCTTTAATGAAAAACTGTTTTTT
v_gene: TRBV25-1
abundance: -
d_gene: -
j_gene: TRBJ1-4